This is a list of T cell receptor beta chains from one sample in a study of shared T cell receptors in the human thymus. Generated by immunoSEQ multiplex PCR, the TCRdb table keeps only in-frame clones and is missing some. This table has hundreds of thousands of clones, 88% appearing once. The same specimen was also included in a second study, on human thymus T cells.

Sequencing was done on a sample of thymocytes. Every receptor here comes from a boy under three years old with a congenital heart defect. Each CDR3 is given without its conserved first and last residue. Clone size is stated in some rows and not others, as once, few, many or a class when expanded.

J gene,CDR3 length,V gene,clone size,CDR3 protein
TRBJ1-5,15,TRBV29-1,NA,SLGGIKGTASYQPQH
TRBJ2-7,10,TRBV10-1,once,ASSVKSYEQY
TRBJ2-1,11,TRBV25-1,NA,ASEWRDHNEQF
TRBJ2-1,12,TRBV19,NA,ASSPPGQGNEQF
TRBJ2-3,16,TRBV19,NA,ASSPRTSGRAVADTQY
TRBJ2-5,14,TRBV7-9,once,ASSLGPAGGQETQY
NA,13,TRBV4-3,NA,ASSPYRDRDYEQY
TRBJ2-1,12,TRBV28,NA,ASSLRTGDNEQF
TRBJ2-7,14,TRBV7-2,NA,ASSLESGGRTYEQY
TRBJ1-2,12,TRBV18,NA,ASSPSSGTCGYT
TRBJ1-2,10,TRBV19,NA,ASSDRNYGYT
TRBJ1-5,12,TRBV27,NA,ASSSSGGNQPQH
TRBJ2-6,13,TRBV5-4,NA,ASSLNGAGANVLT
TRBJ2-5,12,TRBV6-5,NA,ASSYRAGGETQY
TRBJ2-7,13,TRBV6-6,NA,ASSYFPGNSYEQY
TRBJ2-1,20,TRBV5-1,NA,ASSLGGYQLAGGPASSDEQF
TRBJ1-1,13,TRBV5-4,NA,ASSLPQGGNTEAF
TRBJ1-2,13,TRBV7-2,NA,ASSVRNDRNYGYT
TRBJ1-5,12,TRBV25-1,NA,ASSGTDSNQPQH
TRBJ2-1,13,TRBV29-1,NA,SAAPFGTGENEQF
TRBJ2-1,15,TRBV10-2,NA,ASSHPGGLSSYNEQF
TRBJ1-1,13,TRBV18,once,ASSPPTTGRTEAF
TRBJ2-7,13,TRBV4-3,NA,ASSQESREVREQY
TRBJ2-1,14,TRBV30,NA,AWSAPTSGDHNEQF
TRBJ2-1,15,TRBV4-3,NA,ASSQDLSDSSYNEQF
TRBJ1-5,17,TRBV7-8,NA,ASSLKASKGGYSNQPQH
TRBJ2-1,13,TRBV11-3,NA,ASSKLAVSYNEQF
TRBJ2-2,14,TRBV5-4,few,ASSLGPGKGTGELF
TRBJ2-7,10,TRBV5-6,NA,ASSEDRYEQY
TRBJ2-1,12,TRBV14,NA,ASRGTDPNNEQF
TRBJ2-5,11,TRBV10-2,NA,ASSKEPRETQY
TRBJ1-3,13,TRBV9,NA,ASSVRAGAGNTIY
TRBJ2-4,13,TRBV11-2,NA,ASSSQIGTKNIQY
TRBJ2-7,18,TRBV7-4,NA,ASSLAGGKRREERGYEQY
TRBJ2-7,14,TRBV28,NA,ASSWGRNRLDCGQY
TRBJ2-7,13,TRBV6-1,NA,ASSEEVQGFHEQY
TRBJ2-2,13,TRBV6-5,NA,ASSYSGTSPGELF
TRBJ1-1,13,TRBV16,NA,ASSQSSGVVPEAF
TRBJ1-1,10,TRBV29-1,NA,SVVDRGPEAF
TRBJ2-3,15,TRBV6-1,NA,ASSAGTSGQSTDTQY
TRBJ2-1,13,TRBV27,NA,ASSFGSGRRNEQF
TRBJ2-7,14,TRBV15,NA,ATSRGRGQGLSEQY
TRBJ1-1,11,TRBV4-3,once,ASSQAVRAEAF